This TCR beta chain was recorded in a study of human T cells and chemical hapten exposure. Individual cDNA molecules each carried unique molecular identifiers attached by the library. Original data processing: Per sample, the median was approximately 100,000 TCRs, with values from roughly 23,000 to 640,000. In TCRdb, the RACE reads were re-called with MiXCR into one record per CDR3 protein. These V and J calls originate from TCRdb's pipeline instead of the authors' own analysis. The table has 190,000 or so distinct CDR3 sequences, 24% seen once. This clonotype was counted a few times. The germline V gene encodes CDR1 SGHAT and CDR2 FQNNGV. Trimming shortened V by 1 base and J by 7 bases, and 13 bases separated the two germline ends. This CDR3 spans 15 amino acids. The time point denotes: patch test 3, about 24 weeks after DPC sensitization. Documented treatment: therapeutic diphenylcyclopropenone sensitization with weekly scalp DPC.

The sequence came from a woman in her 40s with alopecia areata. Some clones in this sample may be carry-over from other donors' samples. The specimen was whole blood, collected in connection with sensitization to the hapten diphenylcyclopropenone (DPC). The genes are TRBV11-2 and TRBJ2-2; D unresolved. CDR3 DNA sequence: TGTGCCAGCAGCTTAGTGGATCCAGTCGACGGGGAGCTGTTTTTT. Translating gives CASSLVDPVDGELFF.